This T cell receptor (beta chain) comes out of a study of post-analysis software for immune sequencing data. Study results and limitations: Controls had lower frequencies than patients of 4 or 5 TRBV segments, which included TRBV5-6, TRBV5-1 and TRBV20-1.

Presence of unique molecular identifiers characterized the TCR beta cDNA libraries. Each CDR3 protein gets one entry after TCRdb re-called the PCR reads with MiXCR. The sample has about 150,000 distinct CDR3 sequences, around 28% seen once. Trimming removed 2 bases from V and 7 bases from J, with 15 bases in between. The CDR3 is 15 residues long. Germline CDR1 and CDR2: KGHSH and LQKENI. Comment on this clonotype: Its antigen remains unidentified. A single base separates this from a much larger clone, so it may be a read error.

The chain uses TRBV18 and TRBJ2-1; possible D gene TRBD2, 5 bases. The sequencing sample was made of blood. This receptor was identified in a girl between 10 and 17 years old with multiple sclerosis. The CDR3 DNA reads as TGTGCCAGCTCACCAGGAGGCAAGACACCGAATGAGCAGTTCTTC. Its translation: CASSPGGKTPNEQFF. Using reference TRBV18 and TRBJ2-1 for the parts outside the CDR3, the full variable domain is NAGVMQNPRHLVRRRGQEARLRCSPMKGHSHVYWYRQLPEEGLKFMVYLQKENIIDESGMPKERFSAEFPKEGPSILRIQQVVRGDSAAYFCASSPGGKTPNEQFFGPGTRLTVL.